One sample yielded the 15 T cell receptor beta chains listed below, sequenced in a study of CD8 T cells in ankylosing spondylitis. TCRdb independently ran MiXCR on the 5' RACE reads; one entry per CDR3 protein. The table lists 150,000 to 200,000 distinct CDR3 sequences, around 20% of them singletons. Sequencing used blood, either unsorted or a sorted T cell fraction (not recorded which). The receptors here all came from a male donor with ankylosing spondylitis or in good health (not recorded which).

This clonotype was counted once. V and J are TRBV27 and TRBJ2-7; either TRBD1 or TRBD2 may fit D (6 bases each). V lost 2 bases to trimming and J lost 7 bases, with 12 bases between them. CDR1 is MNHEY and CDR2 is SMNVEV in the germline V gene (reference sequence). There are 13 residues in the CDR3. This CDR3 reads CASSLQGTGEQYF. In DNA form, the CDR3 reads TGTGCCAGCAGTTTACAGGGGACTGGAGAGCAGTACTTC.

Concerning this clonotype: A junction boundary mismatches the germline segment, possibly from a read error. The V call is TRBV12-3 or TRBV12-4, the J call TRBJ2-7, with D perhaps matching TRBD2 (5 bases). The CDR3 is 13 residues long. CDR3 DNA sequence: TGTGCCAACAGTTTTTCACTAGCCTACGAGCAGTACTTC. It specifies CANSFSLAYEQYF.

J is TRBJ2-7 and V is TRBV3-1; the match to TRBD2 covers 11 bases. V gave up 3 bases and J gave up 2 bases; unmatched junction bases: 0. The CDR3 is 14 residues long. CDR1 and CDR2 (germline): LGHDT, YNNKEL (reference sequence). The CDR3 reads CASSQGLAAYEQYF. In DNA, the CDR3 is TGTGCCAGCAGCCAGGGACTAGCGGCCTACGAGCAGTACTTC.

There are many counts of this clonotype. The chain is built from TRBV28 and TRBJ2-3, with D possibly matching TRBD2 (7 bases). From germline, CDR1 is MDHEN and CDR2 SYDVKM. V was shortened by 6 bases and J by 3 bases, with 13 bases between the two germline ends. This CDR3 has 14 amino acids. The CDR3 region is CASSLRGGTDTQYF. CDR3 coding DNA: TGTGCCAGCAGCTTAAGGGGGGGAACAGATACGCAGTATTTT.

This clonotype has only a few counts. The gene calls are TRBV20-1 and TRBJ1-1; D ambiguous. Germline V gene sequence: CDR1 DFQATT, CDR2 SNEGSKA (reference sequence). V shed 7 bases and J shed 3 bases, with 18 bases lying between them. CDR3 size: 14 residues. The CDR3 loop is CSVQVGEADTEAFF. The DNA of the CDR3 is TGCAGTGTTCAGGTCGGGGAAGCGGACACTGAAGCTTTCTTT.

This chain joins TRBV20-1 and TRBJ2-1; a possible D gene is TRBD1 (5 bases). Germline V gene data show CDR1 as DFQATT and CDR2 as SNEGSKA (reference sequence). The CDR3 sequence is 15 residues long. V lost 0 bases to trimming and J lost 9 bases, with 18 bases between them. The CDR3 DNA is TGCAGTGCTAGAGAGTGGTCGGTATCGCAGGGTGAGCAGTTCTTC. This gives the protein CSAREWSVSQGEQFF.

The chain joins TRBV3-1 to TRBJ2-7, with 11 bases aligning to TRBD2. CDR1 is LGHDT and CDR2 is YNNKEL in the germline V gene (reference sequence). The J segment lost 4 bases and the V segment lost 4 bases, leaving 6 bases of the junction unmatched. CDR3 size: 15 residues. This chain's CDR3 is CASSPTLAGGYEQYF. The CDR3 coding sequence is TGTGCCAGCAGCCCAACCCTAGCGGGAGGTTACGAGCAGTACTTC.

Ten or more counts support this clonotype. V is TRBV5-1 and J is TRBJ2-7; maybe TRBD2 (5 bases). V shed 4 bases and J shed 3 bases, with 11 bases lying between them. Germline CDR1 SGHRS, CDR2 YFSETQ. The CDR3 totals 13 residues. The CDR3 DNA is TGCGCCAGCAGCCGAGGGCCCATCTACGAGCAGTACTTC. The encoded protein is CASSRGPIYEQYF.

The chain carries TRBV5-1 and TRBJ2-3; weak D call: TRBD1 (5 bases). This CDR3 spans 15 amino acids. CDR1 is SGHRS and CDR2 is YFSETQ in the germline V gene. Between the trimmed V and J ends, which lost 2 bases and 2 bases, there was a span of 12 bases. CDR3 protein: CASSFQTAYTDTQYF. In DNA, the CDR3 is TGCGCCAGCAGCTTCCAGACAGCTTACACAGATACGCAGTATTTT.

The chain recombines TRBV6-5 with TRBJ2-1, with TRBD2 matching 10 bases. CDR3 size: 16 residues. Germline CDR1 MNHEY, CDR2 SVGAGI. The V and J ends lost 4 bases and 6 bases, in that order; junction bases with no gene match: 9. The CDR3 coding sequence is TGTGCCAGCAGTTTAGGTGGGGGACTAGCGAGCAATGAGCAGTTCTTC. Translating gives CASSLGGGLASNEQFF.

To note about this clonotype: It may be a read error: a sequence one base away is much more abundant. The chain has TRBV5-1 and TRBJ1-2, with TRBD1 identical over 8 bases. Germline V gene data show CDR1 as SGHRS and CDR2 as YFSETQ. The length of the CDR3 is 15 residues. CDR3 in DNA: TGCGCCAGCAGGATCTCAGGGGGCTGGGACTATGGCTACGCCTTC. It encodes CASRISGGWDYGYAF.

This clonotype was recorded at least ten times. The V call is TRBV10-3, the J call TRBJ1-5; D unresolved. Germline V gene data show CDR1 as ENHRY and CDR2 as SYGVKD. V was clipped by 0 bases and J by 3 bases, with 9 bases between them. This CDR3 contains 15 residues. CDR3 bases: TGTGCCATCAGTGAGTCTGGTCCCTTCAATCAGCCCCAGCATTTT. Encoded protein: CAISESGPFNQPQHF.

This clonotype was seen ten or more times. The chain combines TRBV27 with TRBJ1-5; tentatively, D is TRBD1 (6 bases). This CDR3 has 15 amino acids. Germline assignment: CDR1 MNHEY and CDR2 SMNVEV (reference sequence). V lost 2 bases, J lost 6 bases, and 14 bases lay in between. This chain's CDR3 is CASSLIAGEGQPQHF. In DNA, the CDR3 is TGTGCCAGCAGTTTAATCGCAGGGGAGGGTCAGCCCCAGCATTTT.

The sample holds many counts of this clonotype. The genes are TRBV20-1 and TRBJ2-7; D gene ambiguous. Trimming left V 4 bases short and J 6 bases short, with 10 bases between. The CDR3 has 11 residues. CDR1 and CDR2 from the germline V gene are DFQATT and SNEGSKA (reference sequence). CDR3 nucleotides: TGCAGTGCTAACAAAATGAGCGAGCAGTACTTC. Encoded protein: CSANKMSEQYF.

The rearrangement links TRBV29-1 to TRBJ2-7; TRBD1 matches at 7 bases. This CDR3 is 13 amino acids long. The J segment lost 1 base and the V segment lost 6 bases, leaving 6 bases of the junction unmatched. Germline V CDR1 and CDR2: SQVTM, ANQGSEA. The CDR3 here is CSVIHRGSYEQYF. CDR3 DNA: TGCAGCGTGATCCACAGGGGTTCCTACGAGCAGTACTTC.